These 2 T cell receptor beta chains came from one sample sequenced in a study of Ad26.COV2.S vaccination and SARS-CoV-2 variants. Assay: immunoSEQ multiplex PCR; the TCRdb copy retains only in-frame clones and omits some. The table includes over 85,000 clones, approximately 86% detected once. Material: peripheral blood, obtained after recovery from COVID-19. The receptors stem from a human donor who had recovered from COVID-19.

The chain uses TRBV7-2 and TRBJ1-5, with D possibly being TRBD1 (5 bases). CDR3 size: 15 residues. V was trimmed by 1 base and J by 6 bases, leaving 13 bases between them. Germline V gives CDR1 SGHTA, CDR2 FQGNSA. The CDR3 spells CASSLELGGGQPQHF. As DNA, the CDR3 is TGTGCCAGCAGCTTAGAATTGGGTGGGGGTCAGCCCCAGCATTTT.

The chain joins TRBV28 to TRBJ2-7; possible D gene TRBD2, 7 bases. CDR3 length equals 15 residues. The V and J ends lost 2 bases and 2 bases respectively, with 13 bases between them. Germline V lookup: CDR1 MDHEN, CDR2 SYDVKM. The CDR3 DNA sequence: TGTGCCAGCAGTTTAGGGGGGGGCTGGGCCTACGAGCAGTACTTC. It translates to CASSLGGGWAYEQYF.